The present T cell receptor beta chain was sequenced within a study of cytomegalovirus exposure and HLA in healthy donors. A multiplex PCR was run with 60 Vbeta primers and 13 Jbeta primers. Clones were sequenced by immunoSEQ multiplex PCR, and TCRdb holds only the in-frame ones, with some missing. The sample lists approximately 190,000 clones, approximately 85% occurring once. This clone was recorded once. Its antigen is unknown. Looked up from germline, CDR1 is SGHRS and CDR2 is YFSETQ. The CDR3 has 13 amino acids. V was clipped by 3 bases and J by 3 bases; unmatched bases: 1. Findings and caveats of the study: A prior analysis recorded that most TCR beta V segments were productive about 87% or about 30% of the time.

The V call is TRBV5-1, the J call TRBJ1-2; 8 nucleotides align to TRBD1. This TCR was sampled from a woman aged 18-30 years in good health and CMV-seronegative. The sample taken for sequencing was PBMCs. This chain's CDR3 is CASSSQGDYGYTF. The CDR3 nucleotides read TGCGCCAGCAGCTCACAGGGGGACTATGGCTACACCTTC.